This entry lists 28 T cell receptor beta chains sequenced from one sample in a study of blood T cell repertoires in COVID-19. The method was immunoSEQ multiplex PCR; TCRdb's version includes in-frame clones alone and lacks a portion of them. Altogether about 260,000 clones are present, about 86% being singletons, with the ten largest covering approximately 4.5%. Specimen: PBMCs or T cells enriched from blood (not recorded which). These receptors originate from a young man with acute COVID-19.

The gene calls are TRBV12-3 or TRBV12-4 and TRBJ1-1, with 7 bases matching TRBD1. This CDR3 has 12 residues. V was clipped by 8 bases and J by 3 bases; unmatched bases: 3. This CDR3 reads CASGTGDTEAFF. As DNA, the CDR3 is TGTGCCAGCGGAACAGGGGACACTGAAGCTTTCTTT.

This rearrangement joins TRBV28 to TRBJ1-1, with 9 bases aligning to TRBD1. The CDR3 is 14 amino acids. The V gene's germline CDR1 is MDHEN and CDR2 SYDVKM. Germline trimming cut 5 bases from V and 4 bases from J; bases unmatched to any gene: 5. CDR3 protein: CASSNRGQITEAFF. The CDR3 DNA sequence: TGTGCCAGCAGTAACAGGGGGCAGATCACTGAAGCTTTCTTT.

The rearrangement links TRBV7-9 to TRBJ2-3, with TRBD2 as a possible D gene (6 bases). Trimming cost V 4 bases and J 2 bases, with 10 bases left between them. The CDR3 loop spans 14 amino acids. The germline gives CDR1 SEHNR, CDR2 FQNEAQ (reference sequence). CDR3 sequence reads: CASSWADYTDTQYF. In nucleotides, the CDR3 is TGTGCCAGCAGCTGGGCGGACTACACAGATACGCAGTATTTT.

The rearrangement uses TRBV18 and TRBJ1-1; D gene ambiguous. Germline V CDR1 and CDR2: KGHSH, LQKENI. The CDR3 contains 16 residues. With 2 bases removed from V and 1 base from J, the gap between germline ends came to 14 bases. CDR3 bases: TGTGCCAGCTCACCAGATTCTGTGCGGGCGAACACTGAAGCTTTCTTT. Its protein is CASSPDSVRANTEAFF.

V gene TRBV6-6 combines with J gene TRBJ2-2; D is ambiguous. V was trimmed by 6 bases and J by 1 base, leaving 12 bases between them. The length of the CDR3 is 15 residues. Germline-derived CDR1 and CDR2 are MNHNY and SVGAGI (reference sequence). In DNA, the CDR3 is TGTGCCAGCAGGTCCTATGGTGGGAACACCGGGGAGCTGTTTTTT. This translates into CASRSYGGNTGELFF.

This sequence joins TRBV11-3 and TRBJ2-3; maybe TRBD2 (5 bases). The CDR3 loop spans 15 amino acids. Trimming removed 3 bases at V and 4 bases at J, with 14 bases between. Looked up from germline, CDR1 is SGHNT and CDR2 is YENEEA. Written as DNA, the CDR3 is TGTGCCAGCAGCTTCTCCGACTCGGACTCAGATACGCAGTATTTT. It specifies CASSFSDSDSDTQYF.

This chain joins TRBV4-3 and TRBJ2-3; 11 positions agree with TRBD2. The germline V gene encodes CDR1 LGHNA and CDR2 YSLEER. The CDR3 has 16 residues. Trimming at V came to 3 bases and at J to 4 bases, leaving 6 bases not matched to a gene. CDR3 amino acids: CASSQELAGGSDTQYF. CDR3 nucleotide sequence: TGCGCCAGCAGCCAGGAATTAGCGGGAGGGTCAGATACGCAGTATTTT.

The CDR3 reads CASSWTGYTDTQYF. The CDR3 nucleotides are TGTGCCAGCAGTTGGACAGGGTACACAGATACGCAGTATTTT. The chain is built from TRBV28 and TRBJ2-3; 8 nucleotides align to TRBD1. V gave up 4 bases and J gave up 2 bases; unmatched junction bases: 2. Germline V gene lookup returns CDR1 MDHEN and CDR2 SYDVKM. This CDR3 has 14 amino acids.

This rearrangement joins TRBV19 to TRBJ2-5; D not certain. The V and J ends lost 2 bases and 1 base respectively, with 8 bases between them. The CDR3 loop spans 14 amino acids. The germline gives CDR1 LNHDA, CDR2 SQIVND (reference sequence). DNA of the CDR3: TGTGCCAGTAGTATACGCACTTCCCAAGAGACCCAGTACTTC. The encoded protein is CASSIRTSQETQYF.

This clone has only one observation. The chain has TRBV5-5 and TRBJ2-3; possible D gene TRBD2, 5 bases. The germline V and J ends were trimmed by 4 bases and 4 bases, with 19 bases remaining between them. CDR1 and CDR2 from the germline V gene are SGHKS and YYEKEE (reference sequence). The CDR3 consists of 16 residues. CDR3 sequence reads: CASSLHAEARADTQYF. As DNA, the CDR3 is TGTGCCAGCAGCCTACACGCGGAGGCACGCGCAGATACGCAGTATTTT.

V and J are TRBV15 and TRBJ2-7; no definite D call. CDR1 LNHNV and CDR2 YYDKDF come from the germline V gene (reference sequence). V shed 0 bases and J shed 0 bases, with 6 bases lying between them. The CDR3 sequence is 14 residues long. CDR3 DNA sequence: TGTGCCACCAGCAGAGACAGAAACTCCTACGAGCAGTACGTC. Amino acid sequence: CATSRDRNSYEQYV.

This CDR3 is CASTEGLANEQYV. The CDR3 nucleotides are TGTGCCAGCACCGAAGGACTAGCAAATGAGCAGTACGTC. The chain employs TRBV6-4 and TRBJ2-7; 8 bases align to TRBD2. This CDR3 comprises 13 residues. The V and J ends lost 7 bases and 7 bases, in that order; junction bases with no gene match: 9. CDR1 MRHNA and CDR2 SNTAGT come from the germline V gene.

The chain combines TRBV18 with TRBJ1-4; TRBD1 matches at 7 bases. CDR1 is KGHSH, CDR2 LQKENI, per germline. This CDR3 comprises 17 residues. The V segment lost 6 bases and the J segment 7 bases; nucleotides outside the gene matches: 17. The CDR3 spells CASSSGTEALRGEKLFF. The CDR3 region has the DNA TGTGCCAGCTCGTCCGGGACAGAAGCACTGAGGGGTGAAAAACTGTTTTTT.

This clone was detected only once. This sequence joins TRBV7-8 and TRBJ2-7, with 7 bases identical to TRBD2. The CDR3 has 14 residues. J lost 2 bases, V lost 1 base, and 2 bases had no gene match. CDR1 is SGHVS, CDR2 FQNEAQ, per germline. The CDR3 DNA sequence: TGTGCCAGCAGCTTAGTAGCGGGCACCTACGAGCAGTACGTC. Its translation is CASSLVAGTYEQYV.

A few counts support this clone. J is TRBJ1-5 and V is TRBV30, with 7 bases fitting TRBD1. The V gene end was trimmed by 3 bases and the J gene end by 2 bases; junction bases not matched to a gene: 13. The germline gives CDR1 GTSNPN, CDR2 SVGIG (reference sequence). The CDR3 totals 17 residues. DNA of the CDR3: TGTGCCTGGAGCCGGCGACAGGGCGATGGAGGCAATCAGCCCCAGCATTTT. Residues: CAWSRRQGDGGNQPQHF.

This chain joins TRBV24-1 and TRBJ1-5; D gene uncertain. The V gene's germline CDR1 is KGHDR and CDR2 SFDVKD. Trimming took 2 bases from V and 0 from J, leaving 7 bases between them. This CDR3 is built from 15 residues. The CDR3 sequence is CATSDSGYSNQPQHF. The CDR3 DNA reads TGTGCCACCAGTGATTCCGGGTATAGCAATCAGCCCCAGCATTTT.

In regard to this clone: A much more abundant neighbour one base away suggests this may be a read error. V is TRBV5-1 and J is TRBJ1-5; 8 nucleotides align to TRBD1. This CDR3 has 14 residues. Germline CDR1 and CDR2: SGHRS and YFSETQ. Written as DNA, the CDR3 is TGTGCCAGCAGCCCCTCGACAGGGGATCAGCCCCAGCATTTT. This translates into CASSPSTGDQPQHF.

The chain uses TRBV19 and TRBJ1-2; TRBD1 is a possible D gene (6 bases). The germline V gene encodes CDR1 LNHDA and CDR2 SQIVND (reference sequence). The CDR3 has 16 residues. The ends were cut back, 3 bases at V and 0 bases at J, with 14 bases in the middle. CDR3 sequence reads: CASSIAGQRANYGYTF. The DNA for the CDR3 is TGTGCCAGTAGTATCGCCGGACAGCGAGCTAACTATGGCTACACCTTC.

The rearrangement uses TRBV5-5 and TRBJ1-6; D remains ambiguous. Trimming shortened V by 6 bases and J by 6 bases, and 13 bases separated the two germline ends. The germline V gene has CDR1 SGHKS and CDR2 YYEKEE (reference sequence). The CDR3 has 14 amino acids. The CDR3 DNA reads as TGTGCCAGCACCTCATGGTTGAGTAATTCACCCCTCCACTTT. Residues: CASTSWLSNSPLHF. Drawing the rest from reference TRBV5-5 and TRBJ1-6, the complete variable domain is DAGVTQSPTHLIKTRGQQVTLRCSPISGHKSVSWYQQVLGQGPQFIFQYYEKEERGRGNFPDRFSARQFPNYSSELNVNALLLGDSALYLCASTSWLSNSPLHFGNGTRLTVT.

CDR3 DNA sequence: TGTGCCAGCAGCCTTATAGGCGGGGGGACTGAAGCTTTCTTT. Amino acid sequence: CASSLIGGGTEAFF. The chain uses TRBV28 and TRBJ1-1; weak D call: TRBD1 (5 bases). Germline V gives CDR1 MDHEN, CDR2 SYDVKM. The CDR3 extends over 14 amino acids. Trimming took 6 bases from V and 5 from J, leaving 16 bases between them.

The chain is built from TRBV28 and TRBJ2-5, with 8 positions matching TRBD1. The CDR3 is 13 amino acids. Germline values: CDR1 MDHEN, CDR2 SYDVKM. After removal of 6 bases from V and 4 bases from J, the junction contained 4 bases not matched to a gene. The CDR3 sequence is CASRQTGVETQYF. CDR3 DNA sequence: TGTGCCAGCAGGCAGACAGGGGTAGAGACCCAGTACTTC. The variable domain in full, completed from reference TRBV28 and TRBJ2-5, reads DVKVTQSSRYLVKRTGEKVFLECVQDMDHENMFWYRQDPGLGLRLIYFSYDVKMKEKGDIPEGYSVSREKKERFSLILESASTNQTSMYLCASRQTGVETQYFGPGTRLLVL.

CDR3 protein: CASREQGTTHNEQFF. The CDR3 coding sequence is TGTGCCAGCAGGGAACAGGGAACAACTCACAATGAGCAGTTCTTC. The chain joins TRBV2 to TRBJ2-1; possibly TRBD1 for D (6 bases). The germline V and J ends were trimmed by 6 bases and 5 bases, with 17 bases remaining between them. The length of the CDR3 is 15 residues. Germline V gene sequence: CDR1 SNHLY, CDR2 FYNNEI.

This clone was counted once. The chain links TRBV6-5 to TRBJ1-2; the match to TRBD1 covers 11 bases. Germline V CDR1 and CDR2: MNHEY, SVGAGI. Trimming took 0 bases from V and 7 from J; bases not matched to a gene: 7. CDR3 size: 16 residues. The CDR3 sequence: CASSYSRGQGVSGYTF. The CDR3, as DNA: TGTGCCAGCAGTTACTCGAGGGGACAGGGGGTTAGTGGCTACACCTTC.

The genes are TRBV7-9 and TRBJ1-1; no clear D. CDR1 and CDR2 from the germline V gene are SEHNR and FQNEAQ (reference sequence). This CDR3 region has 13 residues. The ends were cut back, 3 bases at V and 9 bases at J, with 14 bases in the middle. This chain's CDR3 is CASSFGVAEKAFF. The CDR3 bases are TGTGCCAGCAGCTTCGGGGTGGCGGAGAAAGCTTTCTTT.

Comment on this clone: Relative to the germline gene, one junction end is altered; a read error may explain this. The DNA for the CDR3 is TGTGCCGTTCGAGGCACGGTCTTC. This translates into CAVRGTVF. This chain connects TRBV12-3 or TRBV12-4 to TRBJ1-2, with D hard to call. The CDR3 runs to 8 residues.

The V gene is TRBV19, the J gene TRBJ1-2; 7 bases align to TRBD1. V lost 9 bases, J lost 3 bases, and 7 bases stayed unmatched. CDR1 is LNHDA and CDR2 is SQIVND in the germline V gene (reference sequence). The CDR3 sequence is 13 residues long. CDR3 DNA: TGTGCCAGCACGACAGGGTGGGACTATGGCTACACCTTC. Protein sequence: CASTTGWDYGYTF.

The CDR3 region is CASSLVPSDRGINEQFF. DNA of the CDR3: TGCGCCAGCAGCTTGGTTCCTTCGGACAGGGGGATCAATGAGCAGTTCTTC. V gene TRBV5-1 combines with J gene TRBJ2-1; 10 positions match TRBD1. Germline V gene lookup returns CDR1 SGHRS and CDR2 YFSETQ. This CDR3 has 17 amino acids. V was pared by 0 bases and J by 6 bases, with 9 bases of the junction left unmatched.

V gene TRBV6-5 combines with J gene TRBJ1-2, with TRBD1 matching 9 bases. Germline CDR1 is MNHEY and CDR2 is SVGAGI. After removal of 5 bases from V and 8 bases from J, the junction contained 6 bases not matched to a gene. This CDR3 is 13 amino acids long. The CDR3, as DNA: TGTGCCAGCAGTCAAACAGGGGGCTTAGGCTACACCTTC. It codes for CASSQTGGLGYTF.